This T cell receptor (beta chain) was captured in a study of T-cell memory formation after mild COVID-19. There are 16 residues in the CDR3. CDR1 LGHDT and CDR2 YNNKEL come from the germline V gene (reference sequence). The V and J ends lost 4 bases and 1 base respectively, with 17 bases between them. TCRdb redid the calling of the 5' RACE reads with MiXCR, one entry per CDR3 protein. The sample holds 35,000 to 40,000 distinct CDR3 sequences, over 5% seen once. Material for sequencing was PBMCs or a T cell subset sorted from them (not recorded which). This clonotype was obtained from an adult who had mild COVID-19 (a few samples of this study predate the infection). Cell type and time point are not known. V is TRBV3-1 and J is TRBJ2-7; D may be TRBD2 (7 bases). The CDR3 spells CASSPAGGQTSYEQYF. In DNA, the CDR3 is TGTGCCAGCAGCCCCGCCGGGGGGCAAACATCCTACGAGCAGTACTTC.